This TCR beta chain was captured by sequencing in a study of OX40 agonist ivuxolimab in advanced cancers. Samples of blood were obtained at baseline, on cycle 4 day 1, and on cycle 7 day 1. Sequencing used immunoSEQ multiplex PCR; TCRdb keeps in-frame clones, though not all of them. Among about 68,000 clones listed, about 89% were seen once. Trimming shortened V by 1 base and J by 8 bases, and 17 bases separated the two germline ends. The CDR3 is 15 amino acids. CDR1 is MGHRA, CDR2 YSYEKL, per germline. About this clone: Its antigen is still unknown.

Findings of the study overall: It was not determined which antigens were specifically recognized by the peripheral T cells that had undergone clonal expansion.

The receptor's source is an adult with an advanced solid tumor such as melanoma, head and neck, liver or kidney cancer. Source: CD4+ or CD8+ T cells sorted from blood, taken in a trial of the OX40 agonist ivuxolimab. V usage is TRBV4-1 and J usage is TRBJ1-2; perhaps TRBD1 as D (5 bases). The DNA of the CDR3 is TGCGCCAGCAGCCAAGTCTCGGGGACTGAGGGAGGCTACACCTTC. Residues: CASSQVSGTEGGYTF.